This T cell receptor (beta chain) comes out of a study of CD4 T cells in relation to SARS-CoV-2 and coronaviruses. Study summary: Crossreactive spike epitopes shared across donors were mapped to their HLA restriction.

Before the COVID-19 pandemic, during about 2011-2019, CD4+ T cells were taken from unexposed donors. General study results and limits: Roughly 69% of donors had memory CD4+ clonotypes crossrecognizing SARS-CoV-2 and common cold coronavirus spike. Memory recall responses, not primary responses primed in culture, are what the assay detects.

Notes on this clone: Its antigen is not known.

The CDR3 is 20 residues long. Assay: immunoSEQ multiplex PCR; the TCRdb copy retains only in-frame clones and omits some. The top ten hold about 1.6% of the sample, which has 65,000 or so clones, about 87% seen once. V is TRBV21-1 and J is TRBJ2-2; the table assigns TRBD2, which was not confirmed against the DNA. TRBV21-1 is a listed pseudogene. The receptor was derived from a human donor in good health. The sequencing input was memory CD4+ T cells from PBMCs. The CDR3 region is CASSKRVGTSGRTNTGELFF. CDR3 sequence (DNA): TGTGCCAGCAGCAAACGGGTAGGAACTAGCGGGAGGACGAACACCGGGGAGCTGTTTTTT.